Shown below are 8 T cell receptor beta chains from a single sample sequenced in a study of Graves' ophthalmopathy and Graves' hyperthyroidism. Amplification of the TCR beta CDR3 regions used RNA transcripts (as template). The first-round RT-PCR employed HTBI primers together with the Qiagen OneStep RT-PCR kit. A multiplex PCR was then performed as the second round. Using its own MiXCR run on the multiplex PCR reads, TCRdb lists one record per CDR3 protein. The repertoire holds roughly 500,000 distinct CDR3 sequences, over 13% seen once, with 8% to 10% in the top ten. Sequences were obtained from blood. The source of these receptors is a woman in her twenties or thirties with Graves' ophthalmopathy.

The CDR3 coding sequence is TGTGCCACCAGCAGAGAGTGGGTTTACAATCAGCCCCAGCATTTT. It specifies CATSREWVYNQPQHF. The chain joins TRBV15 to TRBJ1-5; no firm D call. Germline CDR1 and CDR2: LNHNV and YYDKDF (reference sequence). Trimming shortened V by 0 bases and J by 3 bases, and 9 bases separated the two germline ends. The CDR3 is made up of 15 amino acids. Using reference TRBV15 and TRBJ1-5 for the parts outside the CDR3, the full variable domain is DAMVIQNPRYQVTQFGKPVTLSCSQTLNHNVMYWYQQKSSQAPKLLFHYYDKDFNNEADTPDNFQSRRPNTSFCFLDIRSPGLGDTAMYLCATSREWVYNQPQHFGDGTRLSIL.

This chain links TRBV19 with TRBJ2-7; D is ambiguous. The CDR3 length is 15 residues. Germline values: CDR1 LNHDA, CDR2 SQIVND (reference sequence). Trimming took off 1 base at V and 1 base at J, with 11 bases between the two ends. The chain's CDR3 is CASSIVGRPSYEQYF. The DNA of the CDR3 is TGTGCCAGTAGTATAGTCGGAAGACCTTCCTACGAGCAGTACTTC.

The gene calls are TRBV11-1 and TRBJ1-2; 8 bases match TRBD1. The junction had 11 bases not matched to a gene; V was cut back by 1 base and J by 1 base. Germline V lookup: CDR1 SGHAT, CDR2 FQDESV (reference sequence). CDR3 length equals 18 residues. The CDR3 reads CASSLVTGTGLFNYGYTF. The CDR3 nucleotides are TGTGCCAGCAGCTTAGTAACCGGGACAGGTCTTTTTAACTATGGCTACACCTTC.

This clonotype came up many times. V and J are TRBV30 and TRBJ1-1; perhaps TRBD1 as D (5 bases). The germline V and J ends were trimmed by 0 bases and 6 bases, with 11 bases remaining between them. The CDR3 runs 13 residues. CDR1 is GTSNPN and CDR2 is SVGIG in the germline V gene (reference sequence). The CDR3 loop is CAWSVRGFSEAFF. As DNA, the CDR3 is TGTGCCTGGAGTGTACGGGGGTTCTCTGAAGCTTTCTTT.

This clonotype was seen many times. This chain uses TRBV12-5 with TRBJ2-7, with a tentative D call TRBD1 (6 bases). CDR1 and CDR2 (germline): LGHNT, FRNRAP. V gave up 5 bases and J gave up 5 bases, with 10 bases separating them. This CDR3 contains 12 residues. The CDR3 DNA reads TGTGCTAGTGGTACCAGGGGTAACGAGCAGTACTTC. Translated, it gives CASGTRGNEQYF. Full variable domain (rest looked up from reference TRBV12-5 and TRBJ2-7): DARVTQTPRHKVTEMGQEVTMRCQPILGHNTVFWYRQTMMQGLELLAYFRNRAPLDDSGMPKDRFSAEMPDATLATLKIQPSEPRDSAVYFCASGTRGNEQYFGPGTRLTVT.

The chain combines TRBV20-1 with TRBJ1-2; D gene ambiguous. Germline V CDR1 and CDR2: DFQATT, SNEGSKA (reference sequence). Trimming cost V 0 bases and J 3 bases, with 8 bases left between them. This CDR3 is built from 13 residues. CDR3 in amino acids: CSARDTSDYGYTF. The CDR3 region has the DNA TGCAGTGCTAGAGACACGTCGGACTATGGCTACACCTTC.

This clonotype has ten or more counts. The J gene is TRBJ2-3, the V gene TRBV24-1, with 9 bases lining up with TRBD1. V was clipped by 1 base and J by 8 bases; unmatched bases: 6. The germline V gene has CDR1 KGHDR and CDR2 SFDVKD. The CDR3 is made up of 15 amino acids. CDR3 nucleotide sequence: TGTGCCACCAGTGATTTAGGACAGGGGCCAGGTACGCAGTATTTT. Its protein product is CATSDLGQGPGTQYF.

This clonotype was recorded many times. The J gene is TRBJ2-3, the V gene TRBV12-3 or TRBV12-4; unclear D gene. The CDR3 loop spans 12 amino acids. V lost 2 bases, J lost 9 bases, and 9 bases lay in between. CDR3 coding DNA: TGTGCCAGCAGTTTACCGCTGGGAACGCAGTATTTT. This gives the protein CASSLPLGTQYF.